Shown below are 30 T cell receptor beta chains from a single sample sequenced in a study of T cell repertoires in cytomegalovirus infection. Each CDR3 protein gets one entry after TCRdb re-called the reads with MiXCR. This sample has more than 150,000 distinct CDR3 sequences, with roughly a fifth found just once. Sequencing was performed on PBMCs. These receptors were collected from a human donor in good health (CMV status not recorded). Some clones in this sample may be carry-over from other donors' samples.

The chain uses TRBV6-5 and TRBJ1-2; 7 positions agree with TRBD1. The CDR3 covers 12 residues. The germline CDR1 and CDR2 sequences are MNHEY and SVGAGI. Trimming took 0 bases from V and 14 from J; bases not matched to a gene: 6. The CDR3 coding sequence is TGTGCCAGCAGTTACTCGGGCAGGGGGAGAACCTTC. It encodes CASSYSGRGRTF.

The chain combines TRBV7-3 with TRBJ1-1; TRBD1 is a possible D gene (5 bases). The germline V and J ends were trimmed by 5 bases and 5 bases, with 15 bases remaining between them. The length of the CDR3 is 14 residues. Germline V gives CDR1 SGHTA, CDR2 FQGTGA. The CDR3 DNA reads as TGTGCCAGCAGCGCCGCCGGGGGTGGGACTGAAGCTTTCTTT. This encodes CASSAAGGGTEAFF.

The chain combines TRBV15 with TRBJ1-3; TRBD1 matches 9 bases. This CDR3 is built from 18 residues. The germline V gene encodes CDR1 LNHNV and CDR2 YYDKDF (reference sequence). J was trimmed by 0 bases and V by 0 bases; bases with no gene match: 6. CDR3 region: CATSRDWTGEPSGNTIYF. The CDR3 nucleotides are TGTGCCACCAGCAGAGATTGGACAGGGGAACCCTCTGGAAACACCATATATTTT. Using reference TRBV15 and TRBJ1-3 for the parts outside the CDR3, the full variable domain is DAMVIQNPRYQVTQFGKPVTLSCSQTLNHNVMYWYQQKSSQAPKLLFHYYDKDFNNEADTPDNFQSRRPNTSFCFLDIRSPGLGDTAMYLCATSRDWTGEPSGNTIYFGEGSWLTVV.

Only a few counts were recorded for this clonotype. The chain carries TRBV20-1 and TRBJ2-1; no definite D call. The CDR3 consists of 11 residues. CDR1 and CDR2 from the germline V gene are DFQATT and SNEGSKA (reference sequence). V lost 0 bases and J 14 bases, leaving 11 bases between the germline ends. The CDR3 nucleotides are TGCAGTGCTAGAGATGGGTCTTTTGAGTTCTTC. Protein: CSARDGSFEFF.

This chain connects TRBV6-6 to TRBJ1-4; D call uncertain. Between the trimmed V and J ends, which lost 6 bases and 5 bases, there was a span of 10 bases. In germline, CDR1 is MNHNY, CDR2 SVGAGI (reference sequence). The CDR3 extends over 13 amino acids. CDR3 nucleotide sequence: TGTGCCAGCAGGGACCCTGGGAATGAAAAACTGTTTTTT. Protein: CASRDPGNEKLFF.

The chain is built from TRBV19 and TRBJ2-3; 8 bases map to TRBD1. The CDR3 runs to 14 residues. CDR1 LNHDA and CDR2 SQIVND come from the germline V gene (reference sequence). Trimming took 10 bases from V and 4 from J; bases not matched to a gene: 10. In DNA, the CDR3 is TGTGCCACCCTCAGGGGGCCCGGGGCAGATACGCAGTATTTT. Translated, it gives CATLRGPGADTQYF.

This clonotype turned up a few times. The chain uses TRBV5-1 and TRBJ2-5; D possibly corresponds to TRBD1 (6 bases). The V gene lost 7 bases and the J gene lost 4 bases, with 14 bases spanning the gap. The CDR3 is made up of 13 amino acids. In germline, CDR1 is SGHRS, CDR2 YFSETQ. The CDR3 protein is CASSPRGLETQYF. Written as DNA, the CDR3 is TGCGCCAGCTCCCCAAGGGGGTTAGAGACCCAGTACTTC.

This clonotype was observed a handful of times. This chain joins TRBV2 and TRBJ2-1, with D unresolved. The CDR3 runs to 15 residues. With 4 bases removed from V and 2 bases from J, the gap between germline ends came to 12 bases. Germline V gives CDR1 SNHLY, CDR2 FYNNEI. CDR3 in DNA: TGTGCCAGCAGTGTGGGCCGGCCGCCCTACAATGAGCAGTTCTTC. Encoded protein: CASSVGRPPYNEQFF.

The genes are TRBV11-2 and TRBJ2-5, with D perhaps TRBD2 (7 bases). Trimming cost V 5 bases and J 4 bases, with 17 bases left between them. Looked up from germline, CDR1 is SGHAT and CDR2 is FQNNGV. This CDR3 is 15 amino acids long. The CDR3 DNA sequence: TGTGCCAGCAGCGCCCAGGGGCGGGGGTTAGAGACCCAGTACTTC. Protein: CASSAQGRGLETQYF.

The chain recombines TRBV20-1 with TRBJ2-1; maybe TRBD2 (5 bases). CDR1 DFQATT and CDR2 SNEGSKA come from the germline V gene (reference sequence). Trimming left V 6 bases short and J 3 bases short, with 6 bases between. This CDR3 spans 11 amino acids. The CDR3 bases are TGCAGTGCGAGGGACTACAATGAGCAGTTCTTC. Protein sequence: CSARDYNEQFF.

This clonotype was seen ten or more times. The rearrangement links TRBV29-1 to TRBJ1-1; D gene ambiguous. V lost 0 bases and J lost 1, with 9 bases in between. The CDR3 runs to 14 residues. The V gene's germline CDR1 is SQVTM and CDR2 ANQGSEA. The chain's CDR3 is CSVEEGSRNTEAFF. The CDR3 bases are TGCAGCGTTGAAGAAGGATCCCGGAACACTGAAGCTTTCTTT.

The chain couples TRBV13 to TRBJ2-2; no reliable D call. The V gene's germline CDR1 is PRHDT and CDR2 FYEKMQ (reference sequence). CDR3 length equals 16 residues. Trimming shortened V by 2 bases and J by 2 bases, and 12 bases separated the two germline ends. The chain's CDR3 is CASSLRPWTNTGELFF. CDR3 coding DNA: TGTGCCAGCAGCTTACGACCATGGACCAACACCGGGGAGCTGTTTTTT.

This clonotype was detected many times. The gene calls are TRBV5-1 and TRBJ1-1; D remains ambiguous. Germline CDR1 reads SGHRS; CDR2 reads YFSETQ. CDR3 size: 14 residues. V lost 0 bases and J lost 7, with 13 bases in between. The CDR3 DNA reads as TGCGCCAGCAGCTTGGACTGGGGAACGAGTGAAGCTTTCTTT. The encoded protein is CASSLDWGTSEAFF.

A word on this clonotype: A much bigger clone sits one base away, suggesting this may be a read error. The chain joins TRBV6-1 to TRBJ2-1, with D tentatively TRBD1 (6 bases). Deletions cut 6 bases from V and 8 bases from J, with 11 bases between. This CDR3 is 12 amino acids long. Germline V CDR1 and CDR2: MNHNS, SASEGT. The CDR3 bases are TGTGCCAGCAGAAACAGGGAGCATGAGCAGTTCTTC. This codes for CASRNREHEQFF.

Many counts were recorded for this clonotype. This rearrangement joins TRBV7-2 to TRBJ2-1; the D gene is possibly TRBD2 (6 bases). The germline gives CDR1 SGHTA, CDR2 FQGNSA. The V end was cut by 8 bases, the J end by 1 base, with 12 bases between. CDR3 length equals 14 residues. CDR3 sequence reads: CASGGRGSYNEQFF. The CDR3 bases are TGTGCCAGCGGAGGGAGAGGATCCTACAATGAGCAGTTCTTC. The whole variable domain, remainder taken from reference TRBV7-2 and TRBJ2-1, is GAGVSQSPSNKVTEKGKDVELRCDPISGHTALYWYRQSLGQGLEFLIYFQGNSAPDKSGLPSDRFSAERTGGSVSTLTIQRTQQEDSAVYLCASGGRGSYNEQFFGPGTRLTVL.

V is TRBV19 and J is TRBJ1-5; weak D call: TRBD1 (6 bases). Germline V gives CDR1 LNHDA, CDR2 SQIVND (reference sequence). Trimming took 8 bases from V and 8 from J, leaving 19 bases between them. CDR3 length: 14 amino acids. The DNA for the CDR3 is TGTGCCAGTGGGGTTTTGGGGGGGGCAAAGCCCCAGCATTTT. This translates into CASGVLGGAKPQHF.

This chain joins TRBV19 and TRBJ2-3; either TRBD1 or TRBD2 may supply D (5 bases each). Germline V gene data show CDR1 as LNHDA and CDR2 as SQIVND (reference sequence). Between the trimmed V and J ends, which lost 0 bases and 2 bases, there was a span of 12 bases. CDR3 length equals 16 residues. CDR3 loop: CASSIEGRWNTDTQYF. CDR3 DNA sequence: TGTGCCAGTAGTATAGAGGGACGTTGGAACACAGATACGCAGTATTTT.

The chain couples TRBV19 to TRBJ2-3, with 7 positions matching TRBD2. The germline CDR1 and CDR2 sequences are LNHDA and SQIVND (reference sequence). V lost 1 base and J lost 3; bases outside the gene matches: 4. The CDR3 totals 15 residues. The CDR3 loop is CASSIGAGVTDTQYF. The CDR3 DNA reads TGTGCCAGTAGTATAGGCGCGGGAGTGACAGATACGCAGTATTTT.

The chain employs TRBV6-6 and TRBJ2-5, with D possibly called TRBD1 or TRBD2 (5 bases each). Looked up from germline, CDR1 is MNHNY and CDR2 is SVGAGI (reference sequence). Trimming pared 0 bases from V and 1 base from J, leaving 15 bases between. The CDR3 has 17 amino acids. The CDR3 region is CASSYSAGPGTQETQYF. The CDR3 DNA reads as TGTGCCAGCAGTTACTCGGCTGGTCCGGGGACCCAAGAGACCCAGTACTTC.

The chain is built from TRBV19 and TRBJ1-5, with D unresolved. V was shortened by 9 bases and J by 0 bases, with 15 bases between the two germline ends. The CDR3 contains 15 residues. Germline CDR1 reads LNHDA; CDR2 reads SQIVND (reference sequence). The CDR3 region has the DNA TGTGCCAGCCATAATCGGGCAGTTAGCAATCAGCCCCAGCATTTT. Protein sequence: CASHNRAVSNQPQHF.

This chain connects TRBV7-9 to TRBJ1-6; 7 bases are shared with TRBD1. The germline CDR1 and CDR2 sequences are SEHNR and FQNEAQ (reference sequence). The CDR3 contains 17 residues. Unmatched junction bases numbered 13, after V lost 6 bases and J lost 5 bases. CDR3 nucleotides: TGTGCCAGCAGTTTTAGAACAGGGGCCGGTGATAATTCACCCCTCCACTTT. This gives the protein CASSFRTGAGDNSPLHF.

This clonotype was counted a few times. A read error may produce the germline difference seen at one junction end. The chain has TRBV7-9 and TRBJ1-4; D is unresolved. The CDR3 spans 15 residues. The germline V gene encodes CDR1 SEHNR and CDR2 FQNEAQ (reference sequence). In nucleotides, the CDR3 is TGTGCCAGCAGTTTAGAAACCGGTCACAATGAAAAACTGTTTTTT. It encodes CASSLETGHNEKLFF.

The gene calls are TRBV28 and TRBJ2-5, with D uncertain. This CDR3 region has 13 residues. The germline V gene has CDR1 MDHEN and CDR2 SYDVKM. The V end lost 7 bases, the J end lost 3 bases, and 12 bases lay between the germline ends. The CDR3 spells CASTLGWEETQYF. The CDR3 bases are TGTGCCAGCACCTTGGGGTGGGAAGAGACCCAGTACTTC.

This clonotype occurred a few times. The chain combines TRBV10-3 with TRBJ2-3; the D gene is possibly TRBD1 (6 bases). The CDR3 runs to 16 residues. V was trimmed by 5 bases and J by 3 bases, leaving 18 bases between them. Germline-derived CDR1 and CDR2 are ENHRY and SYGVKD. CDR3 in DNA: TGTGCCATCAGTTCTACGGCTGGCGGACAGACAGATACGCAGTATTTT. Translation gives CAISSTAGGQTDTQYF.

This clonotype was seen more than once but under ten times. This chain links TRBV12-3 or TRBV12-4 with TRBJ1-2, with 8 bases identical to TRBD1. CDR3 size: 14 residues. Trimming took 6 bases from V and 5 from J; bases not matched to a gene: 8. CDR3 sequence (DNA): TGTGCCAGCAGACGACAGGGGTCCTATTATGGCTACACCTTC. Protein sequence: CASRRQGSYYGYTF.

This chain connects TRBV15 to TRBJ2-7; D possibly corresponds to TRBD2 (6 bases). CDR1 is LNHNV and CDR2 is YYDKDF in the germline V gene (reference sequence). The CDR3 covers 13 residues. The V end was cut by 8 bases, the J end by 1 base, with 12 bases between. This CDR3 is CATSGDASYEQYF. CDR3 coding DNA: TGTGCCACCTCGGGAGACGCTTCCTACGAGCAGTACTTC.

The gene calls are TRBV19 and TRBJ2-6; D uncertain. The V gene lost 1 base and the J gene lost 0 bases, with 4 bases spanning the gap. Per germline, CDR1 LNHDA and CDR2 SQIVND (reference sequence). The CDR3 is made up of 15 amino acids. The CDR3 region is CASSIVASGANVLTF. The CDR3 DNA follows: TGTGCCAGTAGTATAGTAGCCTCTGGGGCCAACGTCCTGACTTTC.

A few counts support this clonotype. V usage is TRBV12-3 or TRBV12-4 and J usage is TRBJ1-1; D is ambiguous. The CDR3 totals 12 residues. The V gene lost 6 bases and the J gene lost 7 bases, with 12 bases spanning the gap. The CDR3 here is CASSLGRGEAFF. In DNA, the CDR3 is TGTGCCAGCAGCCTAGGACGAGGTGAAGCTTTCTTT.

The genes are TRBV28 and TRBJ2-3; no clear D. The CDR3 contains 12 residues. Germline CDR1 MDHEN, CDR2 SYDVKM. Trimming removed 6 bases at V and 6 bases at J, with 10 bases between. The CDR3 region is CASSRPGDTQYF. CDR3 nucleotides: TGTGCCAGCAGCCGACCCGGGGATACGCAGTATTTT.

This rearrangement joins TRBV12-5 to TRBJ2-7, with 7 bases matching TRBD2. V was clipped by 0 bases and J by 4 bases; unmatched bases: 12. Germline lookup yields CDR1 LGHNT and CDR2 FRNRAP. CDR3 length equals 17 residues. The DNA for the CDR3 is TGTGCTAGTGGTTTGGTAAGCGGGCCTAGCGGCCGTTACGAGCAGTACTTC. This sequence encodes CASGLVSGPSGRYEQYF.